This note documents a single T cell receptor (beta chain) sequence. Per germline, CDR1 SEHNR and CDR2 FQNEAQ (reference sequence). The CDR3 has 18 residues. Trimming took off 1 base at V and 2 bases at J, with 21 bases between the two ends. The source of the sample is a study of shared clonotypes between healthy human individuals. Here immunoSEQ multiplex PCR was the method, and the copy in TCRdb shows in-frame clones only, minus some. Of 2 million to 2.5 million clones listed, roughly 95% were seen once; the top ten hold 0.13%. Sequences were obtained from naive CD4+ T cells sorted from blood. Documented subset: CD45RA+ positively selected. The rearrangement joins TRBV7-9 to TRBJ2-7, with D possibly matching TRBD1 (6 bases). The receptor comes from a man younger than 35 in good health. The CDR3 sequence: CASSLVPVDRPFTYEQYF. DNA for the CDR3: TGTGCCAGCAGCTTAGTCCCTGTTGACAGGCCCTTTACCTACGAGCAGTACTTC. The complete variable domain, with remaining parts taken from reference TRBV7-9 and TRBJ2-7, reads DTGVSQNPRHKITKRGQNVTFRCDPISEHNRLYWYRQTLGQGPEFLTYFQNEAQLEKSRLLSDRFSAERPKGSFSTLEIQRTEQGDSAMYLCASSLVPVDRPFTYEQYFGPGTRLTVT.